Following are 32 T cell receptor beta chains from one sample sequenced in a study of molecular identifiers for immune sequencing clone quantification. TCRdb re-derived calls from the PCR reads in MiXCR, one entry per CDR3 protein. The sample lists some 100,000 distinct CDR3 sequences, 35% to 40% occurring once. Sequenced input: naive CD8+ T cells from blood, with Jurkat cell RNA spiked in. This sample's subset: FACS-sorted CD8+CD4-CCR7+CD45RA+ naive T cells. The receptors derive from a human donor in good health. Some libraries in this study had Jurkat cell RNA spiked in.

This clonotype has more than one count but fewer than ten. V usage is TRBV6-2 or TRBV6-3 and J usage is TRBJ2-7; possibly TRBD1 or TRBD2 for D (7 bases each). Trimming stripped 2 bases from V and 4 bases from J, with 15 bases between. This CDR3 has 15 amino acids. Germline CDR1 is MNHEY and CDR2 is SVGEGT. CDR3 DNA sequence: TGTGCCAGCAGTTACCCGACTAGCAGGGGGTACGAGCAGTACTTC. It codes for CASSYPTSRGYEQYF.

The CDR3 protein is CASSIGSGAYNEQFF. The CDR3 region has the DNA TGTGCCAGCAGCATTGGTAGCGGGGCCTACAATGAGCAGTTCTTC. The rearrangement links TRBV9 to TRBJ2-1; the match to TRBD2 covers 8 bases. Trimming removed 4 bases from V and 2 bases from J; junction bases left unmatched: 5. The CDR3 consists of 15 residues. Germline V CDR1 and CDR2: SGDLS, YYNGEE.

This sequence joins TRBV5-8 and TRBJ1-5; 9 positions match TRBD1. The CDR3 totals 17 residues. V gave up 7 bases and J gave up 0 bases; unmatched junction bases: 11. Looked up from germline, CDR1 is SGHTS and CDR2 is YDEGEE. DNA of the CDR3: TGTGCCAGCTGGGTTGGGACAGGGAAAATTAGCAATCAGCCCCAGCATTTT. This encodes CASWVGTGKISNQPQHF.

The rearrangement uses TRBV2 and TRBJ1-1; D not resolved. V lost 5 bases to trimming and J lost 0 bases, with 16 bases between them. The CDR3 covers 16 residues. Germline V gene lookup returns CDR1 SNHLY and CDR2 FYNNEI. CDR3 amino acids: CASSLMGSALNTEAFF. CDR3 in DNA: TGTGCCAGCAGTCTGATGGGATCGGCATTGAACACTGAAGCTTTCTTT.

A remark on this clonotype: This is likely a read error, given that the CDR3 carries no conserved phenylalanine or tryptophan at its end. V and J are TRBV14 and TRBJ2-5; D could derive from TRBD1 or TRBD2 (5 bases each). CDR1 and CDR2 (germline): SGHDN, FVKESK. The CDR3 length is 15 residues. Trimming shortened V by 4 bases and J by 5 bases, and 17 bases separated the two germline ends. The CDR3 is CASSRDLGRSETQYL. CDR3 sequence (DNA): TGTGCCAGCAGCCGAGACTTGGGACGATCCGAGACCCAGTACCTC.

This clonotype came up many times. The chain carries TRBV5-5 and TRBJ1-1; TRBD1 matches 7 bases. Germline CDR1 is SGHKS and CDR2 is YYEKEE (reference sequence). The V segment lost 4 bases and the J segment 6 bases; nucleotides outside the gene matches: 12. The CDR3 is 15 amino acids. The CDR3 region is CASSKMRGQASEAFF. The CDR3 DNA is TGTGCCAGCAGCAAAATGCGAGGACAGGCGTCTGAAGCTTTCTTT.

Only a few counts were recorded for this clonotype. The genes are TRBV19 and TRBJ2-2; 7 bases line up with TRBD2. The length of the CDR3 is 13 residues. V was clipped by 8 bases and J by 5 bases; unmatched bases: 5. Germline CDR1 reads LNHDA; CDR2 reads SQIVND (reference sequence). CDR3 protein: CASQPGGTGELFF. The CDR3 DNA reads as TGTGCCAGTCAACCGGGAGGAACCGGGGAGCTGTTTTTT. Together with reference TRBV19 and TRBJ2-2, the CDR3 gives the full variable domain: DGGITQSPKYLFRKEGQNVTLSCEQNLNHDAMYWYRQDPGQGLRLIYYSQIVNDFQKGDIAEGYSVSREKKESFPLTVTSAQKNPTAFYLCASQPGGTGELFFGEGSRLTVL.

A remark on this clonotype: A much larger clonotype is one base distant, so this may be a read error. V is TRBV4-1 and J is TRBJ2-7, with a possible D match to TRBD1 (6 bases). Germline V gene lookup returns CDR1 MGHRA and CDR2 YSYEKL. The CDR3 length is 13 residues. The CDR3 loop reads CVSSSYRVGQQYF. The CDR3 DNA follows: TGCGTCAGCAGCTCGTACAGGGTGGGTCAGCAGTACTTC.

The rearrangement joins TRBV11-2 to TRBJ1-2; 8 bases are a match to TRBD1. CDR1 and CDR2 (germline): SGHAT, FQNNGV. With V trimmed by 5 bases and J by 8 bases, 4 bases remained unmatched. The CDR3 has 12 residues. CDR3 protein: CASSPDRVGYTF. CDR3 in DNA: TGTGCCAGCAGCCCGGACAGGGTCGGCTACACCTTC.

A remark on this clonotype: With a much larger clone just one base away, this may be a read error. The DNA of the CDR3 is TGTGCCAGCGGTTGGGGACAGTCCTACGAGCAGTACTTC. It encodes CASGWGQSYEQYF. The chain uses TRBV6-5 and TRBJ2-7; 7 bases are a match to TRBD1. V lost 8 bases and J lost 1; bases outside the gene matches: 5. CDR1 and CDR2 (germline): MNHEY, SVGAGI. The CDR3 totals 13 residues.

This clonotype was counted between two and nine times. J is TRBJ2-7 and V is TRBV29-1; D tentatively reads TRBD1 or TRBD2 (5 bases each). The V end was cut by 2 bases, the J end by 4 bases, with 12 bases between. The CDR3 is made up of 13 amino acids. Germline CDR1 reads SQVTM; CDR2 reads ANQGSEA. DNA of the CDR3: TGCAGCGTTGAATCCCGGGACGGTTACGAGCAGTACTTC. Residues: CSVESRDGYEQYF.

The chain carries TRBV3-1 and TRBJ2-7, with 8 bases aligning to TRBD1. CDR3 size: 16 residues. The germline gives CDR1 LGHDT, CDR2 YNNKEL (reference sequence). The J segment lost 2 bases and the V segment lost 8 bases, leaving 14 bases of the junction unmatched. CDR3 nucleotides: TGTGCCAGCGGCCCAGACAGGGGACAGCTGCCCTACGAGCAGTACTTC. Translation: CASGPDRGQLPYEQYF.

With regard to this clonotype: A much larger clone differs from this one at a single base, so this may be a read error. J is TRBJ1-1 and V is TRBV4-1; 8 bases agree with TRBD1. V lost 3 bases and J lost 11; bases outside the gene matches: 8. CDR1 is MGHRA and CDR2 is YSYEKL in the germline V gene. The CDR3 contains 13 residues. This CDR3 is CASSHQPTGDAFF. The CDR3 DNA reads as TGCGCCAGCAGCCACCAACCGACAGGGGACGCTTTCTTT.

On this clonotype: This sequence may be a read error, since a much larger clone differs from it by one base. The CDR3 loop is CSATGGATSTDTQYF. For the CDR3, the DNA is TGCAGTGCTACCGGAGGCGCAACTAGCACAGATACGCAGTATTTT. The chain uses TRBV20-1 and TRBJ2-3; maybe TRBD2 (5 bases). Per germline, CDR1 DFQATT and CDR2 SNEGSKA (reference sequence). The ends were cut back, 4 bases at V and 0 bases at J, with 14 bases in the middle. The CDR3 has 15 residues.

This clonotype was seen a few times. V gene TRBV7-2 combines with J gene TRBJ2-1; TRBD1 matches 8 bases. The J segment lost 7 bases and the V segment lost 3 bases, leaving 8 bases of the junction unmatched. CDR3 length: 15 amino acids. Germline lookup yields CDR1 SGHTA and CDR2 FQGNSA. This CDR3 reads CASSFPGQAFNEQFF. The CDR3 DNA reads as TGTGCCAGCAGCTTTCCGGGACAGGCGTTTAATGAGCAGTTCTTC.

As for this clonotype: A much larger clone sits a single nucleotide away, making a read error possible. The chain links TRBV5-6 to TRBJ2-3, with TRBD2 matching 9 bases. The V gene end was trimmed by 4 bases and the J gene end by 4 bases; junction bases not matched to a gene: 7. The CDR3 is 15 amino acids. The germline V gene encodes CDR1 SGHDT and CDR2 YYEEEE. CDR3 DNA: TGTGCCAGCAGCCTAGCGGGAATGGTGGCAGATACGCAGTATTTT. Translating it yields CASSLAGMVADTQYF.

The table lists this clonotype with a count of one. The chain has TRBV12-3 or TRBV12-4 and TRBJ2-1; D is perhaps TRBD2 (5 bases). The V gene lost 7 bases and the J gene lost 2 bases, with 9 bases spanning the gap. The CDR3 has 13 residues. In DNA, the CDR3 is TGTGCCAGCACCTCCGGGGCCTACAATGAGCAGTTCTTC. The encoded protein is CASTSGAYNEQFF.

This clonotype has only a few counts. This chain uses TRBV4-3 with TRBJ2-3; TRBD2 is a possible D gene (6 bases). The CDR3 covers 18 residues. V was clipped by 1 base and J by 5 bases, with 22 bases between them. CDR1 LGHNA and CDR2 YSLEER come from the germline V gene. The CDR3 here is CASSQVSGPLRARDTQYF. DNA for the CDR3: TGCGCCAGCAGCCAAGTAAGCGGGCCTTTAAGGGCCCGAGATACGCAGTATTTT.

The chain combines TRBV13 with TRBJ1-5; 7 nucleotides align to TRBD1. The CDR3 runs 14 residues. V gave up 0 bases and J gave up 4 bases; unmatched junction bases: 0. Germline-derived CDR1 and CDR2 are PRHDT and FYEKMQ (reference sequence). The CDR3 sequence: CASSLGQGNQPQHF. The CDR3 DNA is TGTGCCAGCAGCTTAGGACAGGGGAATCAGCCCCAGCATTTT. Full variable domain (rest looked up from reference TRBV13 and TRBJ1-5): AAGVIQSPRHLIKEKRETATLKCYPIPRHDTVYWYQQGPGQDPQFLISFYEKMQSDKGSIPDRFSAQQFSDYHSELNMSSLELGDSALYFCASSLGQGNQPQHFGDGTRLSIL.

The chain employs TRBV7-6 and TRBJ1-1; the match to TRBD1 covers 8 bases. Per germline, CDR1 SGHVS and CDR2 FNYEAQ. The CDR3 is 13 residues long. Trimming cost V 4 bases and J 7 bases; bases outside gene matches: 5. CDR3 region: CASSWTGLVEAFF. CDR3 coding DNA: TGTGCCAGCAGCTGGACAGGGCTGGTTGAAGCTTTCTTT.

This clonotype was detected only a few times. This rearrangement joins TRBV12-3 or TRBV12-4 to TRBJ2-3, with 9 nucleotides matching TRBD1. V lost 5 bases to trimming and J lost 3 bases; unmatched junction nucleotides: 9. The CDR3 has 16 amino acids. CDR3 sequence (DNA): TGTGCCAGCAGTCCATGGGACAGGGAGAGAACAGATACGCAGTATTTT. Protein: CASSPWDRERTDTQYF.

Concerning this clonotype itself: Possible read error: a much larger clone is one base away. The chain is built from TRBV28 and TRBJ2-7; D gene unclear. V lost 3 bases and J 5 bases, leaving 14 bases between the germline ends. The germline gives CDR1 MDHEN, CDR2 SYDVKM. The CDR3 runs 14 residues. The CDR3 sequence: CASSFPWGKDEQYF. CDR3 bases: TGTGCCAGCAGTTTTCCTTGGGGAAAGGACGAGCAGTACTTC. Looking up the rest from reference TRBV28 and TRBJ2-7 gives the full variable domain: DVKVTQSSRYLVKRTGEKVFLECVQDMDHENMFWYRQDPGLGLRLIYFSYDVKMKEKGDIPEGYSVSREKKERFSLILESASTNQTSMYLCASSFPWGKDEQYFGPGTRLTVT.

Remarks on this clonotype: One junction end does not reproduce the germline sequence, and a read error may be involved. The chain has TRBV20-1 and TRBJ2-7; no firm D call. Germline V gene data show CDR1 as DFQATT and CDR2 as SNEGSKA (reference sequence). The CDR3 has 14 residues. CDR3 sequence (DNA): TGCGGTGCTAGAGATTTGTCAGCGATCTACGAGCAGTACTTC. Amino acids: CGARDLSAIYEQYF.

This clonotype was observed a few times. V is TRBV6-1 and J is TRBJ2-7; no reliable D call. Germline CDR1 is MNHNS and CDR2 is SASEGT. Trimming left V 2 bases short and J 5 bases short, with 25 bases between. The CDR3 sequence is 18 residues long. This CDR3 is CASSERRLFTRAVDEQYF. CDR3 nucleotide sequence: TGTGCCAGCAGTGAACGTCGCTTGTTTACACGGGCTGTCGACGAGCAGTACTTC.

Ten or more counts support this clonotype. CDR3 region: CASRLPGFPSTDTQYF. The CDR3 DNA reads TGTGCCAGCAGGCTTCCGGGATTCCCTAGCACAGATACGCAGTATTTT. This chain joins TRBV7-2 and TRBJ2-3; TRBD2 is a possible D gene (5 bases). Trimming removed 6 bases at V and 0 bases at J, with 16 bases between. Germline assignment: CDR1 SGHTA and CDR2 FQGNSA. This CDR3 is built from 16 residues.

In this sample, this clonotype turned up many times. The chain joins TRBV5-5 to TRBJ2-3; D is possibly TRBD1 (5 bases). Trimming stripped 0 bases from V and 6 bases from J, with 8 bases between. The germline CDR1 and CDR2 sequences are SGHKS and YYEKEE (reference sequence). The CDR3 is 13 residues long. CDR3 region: CASSLGAGDTQYF. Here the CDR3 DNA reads TGTGCCAGCAGCTTGGGGGCAGGGGATACGCAGTATTTT.

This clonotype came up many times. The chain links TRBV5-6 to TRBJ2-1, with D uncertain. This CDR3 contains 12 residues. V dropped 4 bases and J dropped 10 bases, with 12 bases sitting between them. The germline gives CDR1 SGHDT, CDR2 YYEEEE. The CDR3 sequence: CASSPGLREQFF. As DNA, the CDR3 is TGTGCCAGCAGCCCTGGTCTCCGAGAGCAGTTCTTC.

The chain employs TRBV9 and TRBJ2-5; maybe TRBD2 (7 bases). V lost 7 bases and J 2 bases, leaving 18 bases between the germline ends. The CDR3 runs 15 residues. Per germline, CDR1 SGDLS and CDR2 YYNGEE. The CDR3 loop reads CASGRGEGGQETQYF. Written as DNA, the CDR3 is TGTGCCAGCGGGAGGGGAGAGGGGGGACAAGAGACCCAGTACTTC. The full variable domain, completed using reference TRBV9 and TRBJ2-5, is DSGVTQTPKHLITATGQRVTLRCSPRSGDLSVYWYQQSLDQGLQFLIQYYNGEERAKGNILERFSAQQFPDLHSELNLSSLELGDSALYFCASGRGEGGQETQYFGPGTRLLVL.

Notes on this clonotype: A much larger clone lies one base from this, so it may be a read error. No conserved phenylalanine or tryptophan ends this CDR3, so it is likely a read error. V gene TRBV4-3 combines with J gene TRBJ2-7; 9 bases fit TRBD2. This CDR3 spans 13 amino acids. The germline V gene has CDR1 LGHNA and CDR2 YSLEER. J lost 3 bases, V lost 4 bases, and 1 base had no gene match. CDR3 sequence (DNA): TGCGCCAGCAGCCCGACTAGCGGCTACGAGCAGTACCTC. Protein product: CASSPTSGYEQYL.

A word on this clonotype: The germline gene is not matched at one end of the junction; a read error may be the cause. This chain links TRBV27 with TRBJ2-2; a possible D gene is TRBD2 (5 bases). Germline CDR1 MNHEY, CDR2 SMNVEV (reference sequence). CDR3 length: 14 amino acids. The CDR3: CATKRFGNTGELLF. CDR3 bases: TGTGCCACCAAGAGGTTCGGGAACACCGGGGAGCTGTTATTT.

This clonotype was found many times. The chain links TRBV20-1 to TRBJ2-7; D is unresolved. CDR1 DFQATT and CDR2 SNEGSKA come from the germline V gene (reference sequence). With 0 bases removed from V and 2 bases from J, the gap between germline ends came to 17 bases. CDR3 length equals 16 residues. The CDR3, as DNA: TGCAGTGCTAGAGATCGTAAGGCCGCCAATACCTACGAGCAGTACTTC. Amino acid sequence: CSARDRKAANTYEQYF.

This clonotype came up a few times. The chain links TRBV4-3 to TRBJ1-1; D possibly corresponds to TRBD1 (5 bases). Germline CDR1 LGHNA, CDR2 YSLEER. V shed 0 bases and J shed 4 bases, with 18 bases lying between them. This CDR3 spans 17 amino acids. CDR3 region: CASSQDQTGLRGTEAFF. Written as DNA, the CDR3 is TGCGCCAGCAGCCAAGATCAGACGGGGCTGAGAGGCACTGAAGCTTTCTTT.